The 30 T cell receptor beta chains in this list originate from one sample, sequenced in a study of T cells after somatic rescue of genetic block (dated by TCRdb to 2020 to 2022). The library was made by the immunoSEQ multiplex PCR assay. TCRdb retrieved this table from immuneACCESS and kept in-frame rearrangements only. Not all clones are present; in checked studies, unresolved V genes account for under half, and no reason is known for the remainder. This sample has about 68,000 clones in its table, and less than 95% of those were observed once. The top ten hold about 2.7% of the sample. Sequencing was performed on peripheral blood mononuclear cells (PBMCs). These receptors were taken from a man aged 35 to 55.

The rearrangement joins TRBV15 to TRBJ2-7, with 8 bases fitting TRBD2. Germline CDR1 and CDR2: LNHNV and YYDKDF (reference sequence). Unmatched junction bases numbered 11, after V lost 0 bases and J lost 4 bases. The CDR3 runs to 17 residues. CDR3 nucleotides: TGTGCCACCAGCAGAGAGTTGGGGGCGGCTAGCGGGTACGAGCAGTACTTC. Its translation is CATSRELGAASGYEQYF.

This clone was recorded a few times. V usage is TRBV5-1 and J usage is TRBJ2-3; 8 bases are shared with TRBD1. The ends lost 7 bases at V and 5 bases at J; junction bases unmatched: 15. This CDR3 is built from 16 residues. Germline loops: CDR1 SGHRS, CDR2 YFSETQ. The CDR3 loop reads CASFQSAGGSRDTQYF. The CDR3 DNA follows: TGCGCCAGCTTCCAATCGGCAGGGGGCTCTAGAGATACGCAGTATTTT. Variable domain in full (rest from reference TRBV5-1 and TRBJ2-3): KAGVTQTPRYLIKTRGQQVTLSCSPISGHRSVSWYQQTPGQGLQFLFEYFSETQRNKGNFPGRFSGRQFSNSRSEMNVSTLELGDSALYLCASFQSAGGSRDTQYFGPGTRLTVL.

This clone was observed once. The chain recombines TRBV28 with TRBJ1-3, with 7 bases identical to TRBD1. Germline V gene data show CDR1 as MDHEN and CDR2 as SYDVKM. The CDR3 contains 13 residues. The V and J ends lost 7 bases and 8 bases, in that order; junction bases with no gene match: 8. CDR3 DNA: TGTGCCAGCACCCTGGGACAGTCGGACACCATATATTTT. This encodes CASTLGQSDTIYF.

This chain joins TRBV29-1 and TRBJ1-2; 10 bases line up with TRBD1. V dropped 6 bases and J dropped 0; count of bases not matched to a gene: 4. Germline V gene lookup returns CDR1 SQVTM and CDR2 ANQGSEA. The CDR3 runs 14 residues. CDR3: CSVDRGTSNYGYTF. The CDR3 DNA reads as TGCAGCGTGGACAGGGGGACTTCTAACTATGGCTACACCTTC.

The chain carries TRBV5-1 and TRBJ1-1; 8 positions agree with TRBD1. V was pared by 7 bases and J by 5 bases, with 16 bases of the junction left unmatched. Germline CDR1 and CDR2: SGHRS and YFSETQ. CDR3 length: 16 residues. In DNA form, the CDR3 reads TGCGCCAGCGGCATGGGACAGGACCCCTACACGACTGAAGCTTTCTTT. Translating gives CASGMGQDPYTTEAFF.

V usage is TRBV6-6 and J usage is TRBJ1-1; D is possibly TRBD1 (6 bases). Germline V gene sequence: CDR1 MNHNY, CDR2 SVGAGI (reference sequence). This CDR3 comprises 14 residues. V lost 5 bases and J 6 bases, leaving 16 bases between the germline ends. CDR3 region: CASSRNREGAEAFF. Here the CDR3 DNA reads TGTGCCAGCAGTCGGAACAGGGAGGGAGCTGAAGCTTTCTTT.

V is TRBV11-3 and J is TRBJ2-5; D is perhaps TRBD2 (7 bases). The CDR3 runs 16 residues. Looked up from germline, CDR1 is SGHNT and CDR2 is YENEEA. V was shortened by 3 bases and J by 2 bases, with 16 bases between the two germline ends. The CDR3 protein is CASSFRREGGQETQYF. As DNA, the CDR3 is TGTGCCAGCAGCTTCAGGAGAGAGGGGGGGCAAGAGACCCAGTACTTC.

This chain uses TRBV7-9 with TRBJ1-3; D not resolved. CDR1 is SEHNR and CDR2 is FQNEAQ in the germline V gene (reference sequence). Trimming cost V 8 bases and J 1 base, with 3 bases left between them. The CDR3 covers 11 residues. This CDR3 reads CASWSGNTIYF. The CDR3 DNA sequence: TGTGCCAGCTGGTCTGGAAACACCATATATTTT.

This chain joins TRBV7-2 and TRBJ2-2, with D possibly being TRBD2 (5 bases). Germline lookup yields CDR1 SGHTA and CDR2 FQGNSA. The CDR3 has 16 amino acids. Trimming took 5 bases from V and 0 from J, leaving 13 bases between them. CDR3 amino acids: CASSLLRTSNTGELFF. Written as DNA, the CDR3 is TGTGCCAGCAGCCTCCTCCGGACTTCGAACACCGGGGAGCTGTTTTTT.

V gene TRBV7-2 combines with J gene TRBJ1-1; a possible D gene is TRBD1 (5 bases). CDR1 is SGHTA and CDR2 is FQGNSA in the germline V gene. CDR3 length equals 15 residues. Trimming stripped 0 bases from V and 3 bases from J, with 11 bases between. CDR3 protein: CASSLAPGTYTEAFF. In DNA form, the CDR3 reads TGTGCCAGCAGCTTAGCGCCAGGGACGTACACTGAAGCTTTCTTT.

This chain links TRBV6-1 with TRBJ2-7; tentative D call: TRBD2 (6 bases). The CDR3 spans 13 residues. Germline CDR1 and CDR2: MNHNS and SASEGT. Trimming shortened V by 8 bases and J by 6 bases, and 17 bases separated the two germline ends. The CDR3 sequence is CASSSGGFSEQYF. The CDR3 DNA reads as TGTGCCAGCTCCTCTGGGGGGTTTAGCGAGCAGTACTTC.

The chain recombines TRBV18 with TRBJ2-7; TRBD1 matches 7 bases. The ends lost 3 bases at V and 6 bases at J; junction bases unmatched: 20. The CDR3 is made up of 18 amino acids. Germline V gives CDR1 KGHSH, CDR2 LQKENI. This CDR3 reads CASSPSRTGSIQGAEQYF. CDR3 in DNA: TGTGCCAGCTCACCCTCACGGACAGGATCGATACAAGGGGCCGAGCAGTACTTC.

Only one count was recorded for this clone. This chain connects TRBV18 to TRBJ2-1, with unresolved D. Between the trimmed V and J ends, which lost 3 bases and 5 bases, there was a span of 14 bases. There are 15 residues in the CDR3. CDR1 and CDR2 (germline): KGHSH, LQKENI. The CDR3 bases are TGTGCCAGCTCACCCCGCTACGAACCCGACAATGAGCAGTTCTTC. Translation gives CASSPRYEPDNEQFF.

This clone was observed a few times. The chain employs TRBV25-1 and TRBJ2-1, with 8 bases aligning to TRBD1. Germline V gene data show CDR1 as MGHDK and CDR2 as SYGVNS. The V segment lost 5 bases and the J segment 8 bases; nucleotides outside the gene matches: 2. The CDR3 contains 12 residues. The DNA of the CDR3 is TGTGCCAGCAGTCCAGGGGGCGATGAGCAGTTCTTC. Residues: CASSPGGDEQFF.

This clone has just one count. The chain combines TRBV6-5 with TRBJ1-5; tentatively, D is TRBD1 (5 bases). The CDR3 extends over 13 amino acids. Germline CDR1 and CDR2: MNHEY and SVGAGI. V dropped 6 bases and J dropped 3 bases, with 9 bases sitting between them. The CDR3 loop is CASRPGFNQPQHF. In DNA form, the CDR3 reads TGTGCCAGCAGGCCAGGGTTCAATCAGCCCCAGCATTTT.

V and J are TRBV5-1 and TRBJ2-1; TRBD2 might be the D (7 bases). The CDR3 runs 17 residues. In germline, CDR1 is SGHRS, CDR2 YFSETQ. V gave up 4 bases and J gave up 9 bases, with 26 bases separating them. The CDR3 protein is CASSLPPRAGAGVEQFF. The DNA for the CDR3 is TGCGCCAGCAGCCTCCCACCGAGGGCGGGGGCCGGGGTTGAGCAGTTCTTC.

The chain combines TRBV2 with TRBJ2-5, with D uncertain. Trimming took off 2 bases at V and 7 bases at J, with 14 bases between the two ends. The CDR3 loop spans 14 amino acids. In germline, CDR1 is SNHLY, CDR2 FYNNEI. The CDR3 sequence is CASSEQAWVGTQYF. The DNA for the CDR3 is TGTGCCAGCAGTGAACAAGCCTGGGTAGGGACCCAGTACTTC.

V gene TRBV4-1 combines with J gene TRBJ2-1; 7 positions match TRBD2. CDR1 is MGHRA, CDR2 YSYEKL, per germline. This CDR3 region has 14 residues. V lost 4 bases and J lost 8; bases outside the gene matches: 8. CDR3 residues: CASSPIAGVDEQFF. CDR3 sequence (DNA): TGCGCCAGCAGCCCTATTGCGGGAGTGGATGAGCAGTTCTTC.

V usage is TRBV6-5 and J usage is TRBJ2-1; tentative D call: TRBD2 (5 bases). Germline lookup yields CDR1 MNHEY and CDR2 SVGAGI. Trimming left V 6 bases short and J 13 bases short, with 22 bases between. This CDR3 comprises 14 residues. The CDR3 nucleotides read TGTGCCAGCAGCATCGACCCGGACTTTCGACATCAGTTCTTC. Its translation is CASSIDPDFRHQFF.

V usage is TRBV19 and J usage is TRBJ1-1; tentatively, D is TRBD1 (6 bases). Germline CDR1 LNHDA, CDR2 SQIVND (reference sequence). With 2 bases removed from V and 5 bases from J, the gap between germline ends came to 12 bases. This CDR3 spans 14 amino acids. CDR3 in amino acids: CASSIRDIRTEAFF. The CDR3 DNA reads TGTGCCAGTAGTATAAGGGACATCAGGACTGAAGCTTTCTTT.

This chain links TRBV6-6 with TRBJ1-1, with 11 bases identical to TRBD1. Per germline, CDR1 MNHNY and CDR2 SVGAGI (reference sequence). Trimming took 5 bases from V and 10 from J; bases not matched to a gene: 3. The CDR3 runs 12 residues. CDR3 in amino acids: CASSAGTGGAFF. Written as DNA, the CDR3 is TGTGCCAGCAGTGCCGGGACAGGGGGAGCTTTCTTT.

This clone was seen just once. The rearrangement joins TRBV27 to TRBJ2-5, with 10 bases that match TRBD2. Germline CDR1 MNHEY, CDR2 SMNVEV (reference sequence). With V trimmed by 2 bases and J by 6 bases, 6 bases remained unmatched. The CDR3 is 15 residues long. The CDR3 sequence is CASSLSGGARKTQYF. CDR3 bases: TGTGCCAGCAGTTTAAGCGGGGGGGCTAGGAAGACCCAGTACTTC.

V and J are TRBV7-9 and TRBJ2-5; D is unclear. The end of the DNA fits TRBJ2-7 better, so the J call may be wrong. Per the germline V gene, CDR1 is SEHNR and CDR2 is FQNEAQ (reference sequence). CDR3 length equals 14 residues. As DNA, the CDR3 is TGTGCCAGCAGCTTCCACGATAGGGCAAACGAGCAGTACTTC. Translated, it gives CASSFHDRANEQYF.

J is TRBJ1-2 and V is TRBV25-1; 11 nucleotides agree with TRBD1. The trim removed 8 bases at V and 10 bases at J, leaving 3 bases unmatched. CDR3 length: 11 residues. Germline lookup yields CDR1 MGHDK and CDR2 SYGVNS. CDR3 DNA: TGTGCCAGCCGGGACAGGGGGTACTACACCTTC. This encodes CASRDRGYYTF.

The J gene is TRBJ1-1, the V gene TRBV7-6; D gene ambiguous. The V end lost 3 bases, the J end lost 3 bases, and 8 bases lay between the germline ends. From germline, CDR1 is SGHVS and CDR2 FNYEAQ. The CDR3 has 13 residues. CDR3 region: CASSFQSYTEAFF. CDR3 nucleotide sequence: TGTGCCAGCAGCTTCCAGTCGTACACTGAAGCTTTCTTT.

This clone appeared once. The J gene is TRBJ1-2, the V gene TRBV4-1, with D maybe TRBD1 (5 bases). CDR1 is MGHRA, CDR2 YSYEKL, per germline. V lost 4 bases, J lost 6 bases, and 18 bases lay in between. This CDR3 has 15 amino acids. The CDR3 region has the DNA TGCGCCAGCAGCCGATCTCAGGGCCGCGGGGATGGCTACACCTTC. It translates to CASSRSQGRGDGYTF.

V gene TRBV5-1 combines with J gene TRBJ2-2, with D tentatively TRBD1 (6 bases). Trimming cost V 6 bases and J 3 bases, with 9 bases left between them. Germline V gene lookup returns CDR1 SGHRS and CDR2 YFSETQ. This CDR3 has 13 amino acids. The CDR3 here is CASKGVDTGELFF. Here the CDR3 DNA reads TGCGCCAGCAAGGGGGTCGACACCGGGGAGCTGTTTTTT.

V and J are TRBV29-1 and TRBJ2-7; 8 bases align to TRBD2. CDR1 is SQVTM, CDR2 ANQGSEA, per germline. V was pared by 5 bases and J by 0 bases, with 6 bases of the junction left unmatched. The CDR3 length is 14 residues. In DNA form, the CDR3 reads TGCAGCGTTCGACCCGGGACTAGCTCCTACGAGCAGTACTTC. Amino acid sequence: CSVRPGTSSYEQYF.

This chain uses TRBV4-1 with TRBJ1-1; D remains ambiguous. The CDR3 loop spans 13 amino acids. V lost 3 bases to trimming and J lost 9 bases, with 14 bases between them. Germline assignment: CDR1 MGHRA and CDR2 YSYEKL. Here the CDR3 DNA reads TGCGCCAGCAGCCACCTAGGAGCCATAAAAGCTTTCTTT. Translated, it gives CASSHLGAIKAFF.

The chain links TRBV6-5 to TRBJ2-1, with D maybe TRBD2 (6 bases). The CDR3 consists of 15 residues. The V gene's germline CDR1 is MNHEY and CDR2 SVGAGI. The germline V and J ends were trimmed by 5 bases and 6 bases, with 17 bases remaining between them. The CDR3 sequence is CASSPRDGGGNEQFF. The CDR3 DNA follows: TGTGCCAGCAGTCCGCGGGACGGGGGAGGCAATGAGCAGTTCTTC.